The source of this T cell receptor (beta chain) is a study of blood T cell repertoires in COVID-19. Background on the study: Samples taken during acute and convalescent COVID-19 were collected in the United States, Italy and Spain.

Source study methods: Scientists estimated how many nucleated cells there were by amplifying reference gene primers. Profiling relied on immunoSEQ multiplex PCR, and the TCRdb table lists in-frame clones only, not all of them. That table supplies the V and J calls and clone size; D and trimming were determined from the DNA. Among about 210,000 clones listed, roughly 87% were seen once. Germline CDR1 is LNHDA and CDR2 is SQIVND (reference sequence). The CDR3 covers 15 residues. Losses at the gene ends were 3 bases for V and 7 bases for J; bases not matched to a gene: 9. Participants were aged roughly 18 to 89 years, lived in 25 or so US areas, and enrolled virtually. Participants reported their clinical history, and cohort assignment relied on those reports.

Sequencing was carried out using PBMCs or T cells enriched from blood (not recorded which). This TCR derives from a man younger than 30 with acute COVID-19. The V and J genes are TRBV19 and TRBJ1-5; 7 bases fit TRBD1. The CDR3 DNA reads TGTGCCAGTAGTATCCCCTTGACAGGGCGACAGCCCCAGCATTTT. Residues: CASSIPLTGRQPQHF. The entire variable domain, with the rest obtained from reference TRBV19 and TRBJ1-5, is as follows: DGGITQSPKYLFRKEGQNVTLSCEQNLNHDAMYWYRQDPGQGLRLIYYSQIVNDFQKGDIAEGYSVSREKKESFPLTVTSAQKNPTAFYLCASSIPLTGRQPQHFGDGTRLSIL.